This TCR beta chain was captured by sequencing in a study of a mutant IDH1 vaccine in newly diagnosed glioma. Study at large: Every participant had undergone radiotherapy, temozolomide, or both before, and most underwent both.

As for time point: baseline, week 1 (first vaccination visit). Described treatment: pre-vaccination baseline after standard-of-care therapy. Profiling relied on immunoSEQ multiplex PCR, and the TCRdb table lists in-frame clones only, not all of them. The sample holds tens of thousands of clones, more than 85% seen once. The CDR3 has 14 amino acids. Germline CDR1 SEHNR, CDR2 FQNEAQ (reference sequence). V was cut by 5 bases and J by 3 bases, with 14 bases left in between. This material consisted of PBMCs, taken from a glioma patient treated with radiotherapy, temozolomide or both. This sequence joins TRBV7-9 and TRBJ2-7; D uncertain. This receptor was obtained from a man aged 50-59 years with glioma. CDR3 in DNA: TGTGCCAGCAGCGCAGGCGGTGGGATCTACGAGCAGTACTTC. Translated: CASSAGGGIYEQYF.